These T cell receptor beta chains were read from a single sample in a study of beta chain features in type 1 diabetes. TCRdb's copy holds only in-frame clones and misses some; the assay was immunoSEQ multiplex PCR. The sample has roughly 60,000 clones; roughly 60% are singletons. Sequencing input: Tregs from blood. All receptors come from a woman in her late teens or twenties in good health. Each CDR3 is given with its conserved first and last residue. A D gene is named only where the DNA matches it firmly. Not all rows give a size; the values are once, few, many and, for expanded clones, a class.

V	size	D	J	CDR3	DNA
TRBV7-9	few	-	TRBJ1-5	CASSFRDQPQHF	TGTGCCAGCAGTTTTCGTGATCAGCCCCAGCATTTT
TRBV7-2	few	TRBD2	TRBJ2-1	CASSDLAGVYNEQFF	TGTGCCAGCAGCGATCTAGCGGGGGTCTACAATGAGCAGTTCTTC
TRBV29-1	few	TRBD1	TRBJ1-5	CSVSDRGLGQPQHF	TGCAGCGTGTCGGACAGGGGGCTCGGTCAGCCCCAGCATTTT
TRBV5-1	few	-	TRBJ1-1	CASSSRVGNTEAFF	TGCGCCAGCAGCTCTCGGGTCGGAAACACTGAAGCTTTCTTT
TRBV4-2	-	-	TRBJ2-4	CASSQEGRGGLAKNIQYF	TGTGCCAGCAGCCAAGAGGGTAGGGGGGGCTTAGCCAAAAACATTCAGTACTTC
TRBV9	few	-	TRBJ2-3	CASSSRTGRGTDTQYF	TGTGCCAGCAGCTCCCGGACAGGGAGGGGCACAGATACGCAGTATTTT
TRBV7-2	-	-	TRBJ2-1	CASSPFSYNEQFF	TGTGCCAGCAGCCCCTTCTCCTACAATGAGCAGTTCTTC
TRBV29-1	-	-	TRBJ2-1	CSVGGPSHDNEQFF	TGCAGCGTTGGCGGGCCTAGCCACGACAATGAGCAGTTCTTC
TRBV7-3	-	TRBD1	TRBJ1-2	CASSPGTGYGYTF	TGTGCCAGCAGCCCCGGGACAGGGTATGGCTACACCTTC
TRBV6-5	-	-	TRBJ2-4	CASSYSGLAKNIQYF	TGTGCCAGCAGTTACAGCGGATTAGCCAAAAACATTCAGTACTTC
TRBV11-2	few	-	TRBJ2-3	CASSLDSDTDTQYF	TGTGCCAGCAGCCTCGACTCGGACACAGATACGCAGTATTTT